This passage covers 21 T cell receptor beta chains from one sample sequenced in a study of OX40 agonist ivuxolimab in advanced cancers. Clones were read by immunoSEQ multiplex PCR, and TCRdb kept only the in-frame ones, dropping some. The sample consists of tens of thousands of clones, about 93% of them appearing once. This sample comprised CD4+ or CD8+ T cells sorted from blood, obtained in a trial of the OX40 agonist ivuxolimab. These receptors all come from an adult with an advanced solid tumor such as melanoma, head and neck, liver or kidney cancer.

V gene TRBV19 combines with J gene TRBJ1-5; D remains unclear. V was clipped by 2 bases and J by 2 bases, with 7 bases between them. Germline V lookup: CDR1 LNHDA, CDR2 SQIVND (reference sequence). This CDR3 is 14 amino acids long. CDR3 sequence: CASSISTGNQPQHF. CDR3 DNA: TGTGCCAGTAGTATAAGTACAGGCAATCAGCCCCAGCATTTT.

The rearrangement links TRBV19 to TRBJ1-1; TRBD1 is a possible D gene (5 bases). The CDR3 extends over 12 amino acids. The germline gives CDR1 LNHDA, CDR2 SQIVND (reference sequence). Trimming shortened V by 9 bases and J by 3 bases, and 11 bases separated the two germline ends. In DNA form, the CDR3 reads TGTGCCAGCAAGGAGGGGTACACTGAAGCTTTCTTT. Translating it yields CASKEGYTEAFF.

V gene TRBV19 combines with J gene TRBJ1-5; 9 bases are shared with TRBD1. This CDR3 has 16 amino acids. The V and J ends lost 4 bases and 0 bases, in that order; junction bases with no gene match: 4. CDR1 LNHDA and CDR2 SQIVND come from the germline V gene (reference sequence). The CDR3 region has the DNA TGTGCCAGTAGTACCCGGGACAGGGATAGCAATCAGCCCCAGCATTTT. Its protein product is CASSTRDRDSNQPQHF.

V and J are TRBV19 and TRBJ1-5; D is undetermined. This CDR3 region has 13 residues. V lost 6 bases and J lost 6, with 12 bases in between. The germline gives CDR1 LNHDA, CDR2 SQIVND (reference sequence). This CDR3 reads CASSLVRGQPQHF. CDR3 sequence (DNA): TGTGCCAGTAGCCTCGTTCGAGGTCAGCCCCAGCATTTT.

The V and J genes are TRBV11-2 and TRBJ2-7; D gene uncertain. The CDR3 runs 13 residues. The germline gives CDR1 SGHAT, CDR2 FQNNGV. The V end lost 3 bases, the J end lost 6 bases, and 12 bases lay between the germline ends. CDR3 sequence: CASSLNGAPEQYV. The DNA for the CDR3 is TGTGCCAGCAGCTTGAATGGCGCTCCCGAGCAGTACGTC.

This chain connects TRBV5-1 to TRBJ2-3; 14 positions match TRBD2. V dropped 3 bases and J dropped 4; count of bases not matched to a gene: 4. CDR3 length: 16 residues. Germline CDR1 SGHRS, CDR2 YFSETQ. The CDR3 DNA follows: TGCGCCAGCAGCTGGACTAGCGGGGGGTACTCAGATACGCAGTATTTT. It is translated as CASSWTSGGYSDTQYF.

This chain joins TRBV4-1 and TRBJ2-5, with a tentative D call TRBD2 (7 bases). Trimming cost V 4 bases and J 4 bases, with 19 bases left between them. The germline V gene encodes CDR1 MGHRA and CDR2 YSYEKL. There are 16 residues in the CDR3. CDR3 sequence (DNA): TGCGCCAGCAGCCGCCCAGGGGCGGGGGCCAGAGAGACCCAGTACTTC. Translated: CASSRPGAGARETQYF.

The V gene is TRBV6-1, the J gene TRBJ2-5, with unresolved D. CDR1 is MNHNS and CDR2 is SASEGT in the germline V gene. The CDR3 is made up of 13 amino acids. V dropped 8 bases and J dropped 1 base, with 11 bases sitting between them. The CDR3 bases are TGTGCCAGCTTTGCGACGACCCAAGAGACCCAGTACTTC. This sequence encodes CASFATTQETQYF.

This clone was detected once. DNA for the CDR3: TGTGCCAGCAGAGCCGGGACAGGGACCTACGAGCAGTACGTC. This sequence encodes CASRAGTGTYEQYV. The chain joins TRBV6-5 to TRBJ2-7, with 9 nucleotides matching TRBD1. Germline lookup yields CDR1 MNHEY and CDR2 SVGAGI. The CDR3 is 14 amino acids. V shed 6 bases, J shed 2 bases, and the junction held 5 bases outside the gene matches.

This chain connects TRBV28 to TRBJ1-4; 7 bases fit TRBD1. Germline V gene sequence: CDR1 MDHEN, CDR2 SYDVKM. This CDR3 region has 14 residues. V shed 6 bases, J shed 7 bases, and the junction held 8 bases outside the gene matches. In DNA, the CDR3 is TGTGCCAGCAGGCCAGGGGGTATTACTGAAAAACTGTTTTTT. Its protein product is CASRPGGITEKLFF.

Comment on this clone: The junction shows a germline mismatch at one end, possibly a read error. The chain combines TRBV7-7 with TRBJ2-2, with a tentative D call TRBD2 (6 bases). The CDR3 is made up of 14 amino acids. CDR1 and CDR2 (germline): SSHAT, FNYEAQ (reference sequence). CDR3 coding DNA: TGTGCTAGCAGGGTTGGTAGCGGCACCGGGGAGCTGTTTTTT. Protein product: CASRVGSGTGELFF.

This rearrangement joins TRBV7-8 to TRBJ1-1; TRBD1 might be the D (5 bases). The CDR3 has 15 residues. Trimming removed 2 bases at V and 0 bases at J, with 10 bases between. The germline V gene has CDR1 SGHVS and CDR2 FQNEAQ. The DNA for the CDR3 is TGTGCCAGCAGCTTAACGGGACCCGTGAACACTGAAGCTTTCTTT. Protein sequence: CASSLTGPVNTEAFF.

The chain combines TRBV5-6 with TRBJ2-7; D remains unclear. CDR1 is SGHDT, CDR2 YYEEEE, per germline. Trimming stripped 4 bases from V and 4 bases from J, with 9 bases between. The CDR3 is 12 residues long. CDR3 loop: CASSEDGYEQYF. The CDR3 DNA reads TGTGCCAGCAGCGAGGACGGGTACGAGCAGTACTTC.

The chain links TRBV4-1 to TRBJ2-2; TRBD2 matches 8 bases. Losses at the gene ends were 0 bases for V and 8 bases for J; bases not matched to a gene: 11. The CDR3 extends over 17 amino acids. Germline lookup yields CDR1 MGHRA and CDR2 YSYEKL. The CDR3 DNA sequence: TGCGCCAGCAGCCAAGATCGTTTAGCGGGGTATGAAGGGGAGCTGTTTTTT. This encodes CASSQDRLAGYEGELFF.

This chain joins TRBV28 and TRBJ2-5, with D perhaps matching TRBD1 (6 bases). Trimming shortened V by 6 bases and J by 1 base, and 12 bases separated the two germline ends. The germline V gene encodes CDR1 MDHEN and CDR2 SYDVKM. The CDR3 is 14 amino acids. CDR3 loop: CASRMGHSQETQYF. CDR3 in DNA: TGTGCCAGCAGGATGGGACACAGCCAAGAGACCCAGTACTTC.

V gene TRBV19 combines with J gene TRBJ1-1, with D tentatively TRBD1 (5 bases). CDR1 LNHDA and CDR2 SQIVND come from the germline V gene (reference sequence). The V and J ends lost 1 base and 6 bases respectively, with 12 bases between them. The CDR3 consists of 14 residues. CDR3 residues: CASSIAPGSPEAFF. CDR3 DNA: TGTGCCAGTAGTATAGCACCAGGGAGCCCTGAAGCTTTCTTT. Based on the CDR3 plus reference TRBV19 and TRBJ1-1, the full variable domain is DGGITQSPKYLFRKEGQNVTLSCEQNLNHDAMYWYRQDPGQGLRLIYYSQIVNDFQKGDIAEGYSVSREKKESFPLTVTSAQKNPTAFYLCASSIAPGSPEAFFGQGTRLTVV.

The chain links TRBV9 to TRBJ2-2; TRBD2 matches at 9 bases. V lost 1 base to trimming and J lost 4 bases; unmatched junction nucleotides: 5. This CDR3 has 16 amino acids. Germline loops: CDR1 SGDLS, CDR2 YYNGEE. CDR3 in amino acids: CASSVRAGGPTGELFF. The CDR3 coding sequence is TGTGCCAGCAGCGTAAGAGCGGGGGGCCCCACCGGGGAGCTGTTTTTT.

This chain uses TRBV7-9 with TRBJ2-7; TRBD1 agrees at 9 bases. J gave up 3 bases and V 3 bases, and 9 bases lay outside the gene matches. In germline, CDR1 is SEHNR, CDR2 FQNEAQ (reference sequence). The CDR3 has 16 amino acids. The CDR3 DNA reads TGTGCCAGCAGCTTTTCGGTTCGGGACAGGGACTACGAGCAGTACTTC. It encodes CASSFSVRDRDYEQYF.

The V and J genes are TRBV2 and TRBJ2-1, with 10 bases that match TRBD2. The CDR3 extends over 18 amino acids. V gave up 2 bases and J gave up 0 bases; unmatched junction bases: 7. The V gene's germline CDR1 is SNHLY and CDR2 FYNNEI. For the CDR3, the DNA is TGTGCCAGCAGTGAATGGGCTAGCGGGGGCAGCTCCTACAATGAGCAGTTCTTC. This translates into CASSEWASGGSSYNEQFF.

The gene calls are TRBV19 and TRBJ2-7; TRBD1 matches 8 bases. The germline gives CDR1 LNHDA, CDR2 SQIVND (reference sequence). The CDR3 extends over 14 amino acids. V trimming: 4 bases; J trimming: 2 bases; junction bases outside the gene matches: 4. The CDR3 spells CASSSRGQPYEQYF. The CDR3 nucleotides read TGTGCCAGTAGTAGCAGGGGGCAACCCTACGAGCAGTACTTC.

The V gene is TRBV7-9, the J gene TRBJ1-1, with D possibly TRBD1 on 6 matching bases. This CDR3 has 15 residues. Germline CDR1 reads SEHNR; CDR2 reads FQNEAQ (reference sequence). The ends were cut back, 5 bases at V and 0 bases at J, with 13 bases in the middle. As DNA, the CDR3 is TGTGCCAGCAGCCCCAACAGGGACATGAACACTGAAGCTTTCTTT. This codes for CASSPNRDMNTEAFF.